A single sample gave rise to the 2 T cell receptor beta chains below, sequenced in a study of long-term antiretroviral therapy in people with HIV. Researchers report immunoSEQ v3.0 was run at survey level. Profiling relied on immunoSEQ multiplex PCR, and the TCRdb table lists in-frame clones only, not all of them. This table has 25,000 to 35,000 clones, around nine tenths appearing once. The sequencing here drew on unsorted PBMCs, taken more than 5 years after starting antiretroviral therapy. These receptors all stem from a woman between 40 and 55 years old with HIV.

The rearrangement joins TRBV19 to TRBJ1-1; D is ambiguous. V lost 4 bases and J 10 bases, leaving 13 bases between the germline ends. CDR3 size: 12 residues. CDR1 is LNHDA and CDR2 is SQIVND in the germline V gene (reference sequence). The DNA of the CDR3 is TGTGCCAGTAGTACGTATGAGGAACCAGCTTTCTTT. It specifies CASSTYEEPAFF.

The gene calls are TRBV9 and TRBJ1-4, with a weak D call TRBD1 (6 bases). There are 16 residues in the CDR3. Trimming left V 0 bases short and J 5 bases short, with 14 bases between. CDR1 and CDR2 from the germline V gene are SGDLS and YYNGEE. CDR3 in DNA: TGTGCCAGCAGCGTAGGCCAGGGGACTCCAAATGAAAAACTGTTTTTT. It specifies CASSVGQGTPNEKLFF.